Sequencing of this T cell receptor beta chain was carried out in a study of blood T cell repertoires in COVID-19. Study-wide context: Samples came from the United States, Italy and Spain, spanning acute and convalescent COVID-19.

TCRdb's table, derived via immunoSEQ multiplex PCR, lists solely in-frame clones and lacks some. The data show tens of thousands of clones, about 90% seen once. Germline V lookup: CDR1 MGHDK, CDR2 SYGVNS. This CDR3 region has 15 residues. V was pared by 4 bases and J by 4 bases, with 16 bases between. The sequenced sample was peripheral blood. The V and J genes are TRBV25-1 and TRBJ2-5, with D perhaps matching TRBD2 (7 bases). This sequence originates from a woman aged 70-85 years with acute or convalescent COVID-19. The CDR3 loop reads CASSVRQGGGETQYF. The CDR3 DNA is TGTGCCAGCAGTGTAAGGCAGGGAGGGGGAGAGACCCAGTACTTC. The whole variable domain, filled in from reference TRBV25-1 and TRBJ2-5, reads EADIYQTPRYLVIGTGKKITLECSQTMGHDKMYWYQQDPGMELHLIHYSYGVNSTEKGDLSSESTVSRIRTEHFPLTLESARPSHTSQYLCASSVRQGGGETQYFGPGTRLLVL.